The 26 T cell receptor beta chains below were found in one sample sequenced in a study of blood T cells in healthy people across ages. Alongside a J-beta primer mix, a sample-barcoded 5' primer served in a second PCR lasting 7 to 11 cycles. TCRdb called the 5' RACE reads again in MiXCR, with one record for every CDR3 protein. The table shows over 600,000 distinct CDR3 sequences, with roughly two fifths occurring only once. Source material: blood. Every receptor here comes from an elderly man in good health.

V gene TRBV20-1 combines with J gene TRBJ2-5, with D tentatively TRBD1 or TRBD2 (5 bases each). V was pared by 1 base and J by 4 bases, with 16 bases between. This CDR3 comprises 15 residues. The germline V gene encodes CDR1 DFQATT and CDR2 SNEGSKA (reference sequence). CDR3 loop: CSARVDTPGVETQYF. CDR3 bases: TGCAGTGCTAGAGTGGACACCCCCGGGGTAGAGACCCAGTACTTC.

As regards this clonotype: An end of the junction differs from the germline gene, which may be a read error. The chain recombines TRBV11-2 with TRBJ1-5; 7 bases match TRBD1. Per germline, CDR1 SGHAT and CDR2 FQNNGV. The CDR3 is 15 amino acids. DNA of the CDR3: TGTGCCAGCAGCCCGACAGGGTATAGCAAGCAGCCCCAGCATTTT. Translation: CASSPTGYSKQPQHF.

This clonotype was recorded only once. CDR3 amino acids: CASSQETGGTYNEQFF. The CDR3 DNA reads TGCGCCAGCAGCCAAGAGACGGGGGGAACCTACAATGAGCAGTTCTTC. The V call is TRBV4-1, the J call TRBJ2-1; 7 bases agree with TRBD2. V gave up 0 bases and J gave up 2 bases; unmatched junction bases: 4. The germline CDR1 and CDR2 sequences are MGHRA and YSYEKL. This CDR3 has 16 amino acids.

Points on this clonotype: At one end, the junction sequence differs from germline, possibly due to a read error. V and J are TRBV20-1 and TRBJ1-4, with no clear D. This CDR3 has 13 residues. Germline CDR1 DFQATT, CDR2 SNEGSKA (reference sequence). The CDR3 reads CSAGDSPGEKLFF. The DNA for the CDR3 is TGCAGTGCTGGAGATAGTCCAGGAGAAAAACTGTTTTTT.

The table lists this clonotype with many counts. This sequence joins TRBV12-3 or TRBV12-4 and TRBJ2-7, with a weak D call TRBD2 (6 bases). This CDR3 has 15 residues. The V and J ends lost 5 bases and 1 base respectively, with 15 bases between them. The CDR3 spells CASSTGPGTSYEQYF. In DNA, the CDR3 is TGTGCCAGCAGTACCGGGCCGGGGACTTCCTACGAGCAGTACTTC.

The chain carries TRBV5-1 and TRBJ2-1; a possible D gene is TRBD1 (6 bases). The J call is uncertain, as TRBJ2-7 better fits the DNA end. The CDR3 extends over 16 amino acids. Germline V gene sequence: CDR1 SGHRS, CDR2 YFSETQ. The CDR3 loop is CASSFQGLGSYNEQYF. As DNA, the CDR3 is TGCGCCAGCAGCTTCCAGGGGCTCGGCTCCTACAATGAGCAGTACTTC.

This clonotype was counted between two and nine times. The chain has TRBV6-2 or TRBV6-3 and TRBJ2-7, with 10 bases aligning to TRBD1. V lost 6 bases, J lost 10 bases, and 9 bases stayed unmatched. The CDR3 spans 13 residues. CDR1 is MNHEY, CDR2 SVGEGT, per germline. CDR3 sequence reads: CASSTGTGATQYF. In DNA form, the CDR3 reads TGTGCCAGCAGCACCGGGACAGGGGCTACCCAGTACTTC.

J is TRBJ2-3 and V is TRBV7-2; D is undetermined. Germline V gene lookup returns CDR1 SGHTA and CDR2 FQGNSA. This CDR3 region has 14 residues. V lost 5 bases and J 2 bases, leaving 11 bases between the germline ends. CDR3 nucleotide sequence: TGTGCCAGCAGCCTCCTAGGCTACACAGATACGCAGTATTTT. This translates into CASSLLGYTDTQYF.

The rearrangement joins TRBV12-3 or TRBV12-4 to TRBJ2-3; TRBD2 matches 15 bases. The CDR3 consists of 20 residues. The junction had 21 bases not matched to a gene; V was cut back by 8 bases and J by 6 bases. The CDR3: CASPTPGLAGGGAPADTQYF. CDR3 nucleotides: TGTGCCAGCCCCACACCGGGACTAGCGGGAGGAGGGGCCCCCGCGGATACGCAGTATTTT.

The CDR3 DNA sequence: TGTGCCAGCAGTCCTTCCCTCAGGGGGACTAGCGGGAGATCAGATACGCAGTATTTT. Protein: CASSPSLRGTSGRSDTQYF. V usage is TRBV6-1 and J usage is TRBJ2-3, with 14 bases aligning to TRBD2. Germline V CDR1 and CDR2: MNHNS, SASEGT. The CDR3 has 19 residues. V shed 5 bases and J 4 bases; nucleotides not matched to a gene: 14.

Note on this clonotype: A much larger clone lies a single base off, so this may be a read error. The chain uses TRBV29-1 and TRBJ2-5; 7 positions agree with TRBD1. This CDR3 is 13 amino acids long. Germline loops: CDR1 SQVTM, CDR2 ANQGSEA. CDR3 coding DNA: TGCGGCGTTGATATAGGGGGCCCAGAGACCCAGTACTTC. This translates into CGVDIGGPETQYF.

The chain combines TRBV6-1 with TRBJ1-2; 12 bases match TRBD1. Germline lookup yields CDR1 MNHNS and CDR2 SASEGT. The J segment lost 1 base and the V segment lost 6 bases, leaving 12 bases of the junction unmatched. This CDR3 has 18 residues. The CDR3 bases are TGTGCCAGCAGCCCCCTAGGGACAGGGGGCCTTCTTAACTATGGCTACACCTTC. Translating gives CASSPLGTGGLLNYGYTF.

About this clonotype itself: At one boundary the junction diverges from the germline segment, which might be a read error. DNA for the CDR3: TGTGCCAGCAGTGTAGGACGGATGCAGGCCCTTATCTATAGCTACACCTTC. This translates into CASSVGRMQALIYSYTF. V is TRBV6-1 and J is TRBJ1-2, with D unclear. CDR3 length: 17 residues. Germline values: CDR1 MNHNS, CDR2 SASEGT.

The CDR3 sequence: CASSETSGRANSGNEQFF. The CDR3 DNA follows: TGTGCCAGCAGTGAAACTAGCGGGAGGGCCAATAGCGGCAATGAGCAGTTCTTC. The rearrangement uses TRBV25-1 and TRBJ2-1; 13 positions agree with TRBD2. V dropped 2 bases and J dropped 6; count of bases not matched to a gene: 10. Germline assignment: CDR1 MGHDK and CDR2 SYGVNS. This CDR3 region has 18 residues.

The V gene is TRBV20-1, the J gene TRBJ2-7, with 11 bases fitting TRBD2. J was trimmed by 4 bases and V by 2 bases; bases with no gene match: 13. The CDR3 contains 17 residues. The germline V gene encodes CDR1 DFQATT and CDR2 SNEGSKA (reference sequence). The CDR3: CSARMASGRSARYEQYF. The CDR3 coding sequence is TGCAGTGCTAGAATGGCTAGCGGGAGGTCAGCCCGATACGAGCAGTACTTC.

CDR3 nucleotides: TGTGCCAGCAGTTACACTAGGTGGGACACTGAAGCTTTCTTT. As protein: CASSYTRWDTEAFF. The V gene is TRBV6-5, the J gene TRBJ1-1; D is unresolved. The CDR3 has 14 residues. Trimming took 2 bases from V and 3 from J, leaving 10 bases between them. Germline loops: CDR1 MNHEY, CDR2 SVGAGI.

This clonotype showed up many times. The V gene is TRBV6-5, the J gene TRBJ1-2, with D possibly matching TRBD1 (5 bases). Germline CDR1 MNHEY, CDR2 SVGAGI. This CDR3 contains 13 residues. V was cut by 7 bases and J by 5 bases, with 14 bases left in between. As DNA, the CDR3 is TGTGCCAGCACACCCGGGGCAGTATATGGCTACACCTTC. It specifies CASTPGAVYGYTF.

J is TRBJ1-2 and V is TRBV5-1; D gene ambiguous. The germline V gene has CDR1 SGHRS and CDR2 YFSETQ. V shed 0 bases and J shed 7 bases, with 16 bases lying between them. The CDR3 has 15 amino acids. For the CDR3, the DNA is TGCGCCAGCAGCTTGGCCCCTCTACCAAGTACTGGCTACACCTTC. It translates to CASSLAPLPSTGYTF.

In this sample, this clonotype turned up many times. The chain combines TRBV7-2 with TRBJ2-7; 10 positions agree with TRBD1. The CDR3 totals 15 residues. Looked up from germline, CDR1 is SGHTA and CDR2 is FQGNSA. Losses at the gene ends were 5 bases for V and 2 bases for J; bases not matched to a gene: 6. The DNA for the CDR3 is TGTGCCAGCAGCACCGACAGGGGGCGAACCTACGAGCAGTACTTC. It codes for CASSTDRGRTYEQYF.

In its sample, this clonotype was seen many times. The rearrangement links TRBV7-2 to TRBJ2-3, with 10 bases matching TRBD2. Unmatched junction bases numbered 4, after V lost 5 bases and J lost 2 bases. The germline CDR1 and CDR2 sequences are SGHTA and FQGNSA. The CDR3 sequence is 15 residues long. The CDR3 here is CASSLSGRFTDTQYF. The CDR3 coding sequence is TGTGCCAGCAGCCTTAGCGGGAGGTTCACAGATACGCAGTATTTT.

The V and J genes are TRBV25-1 and TRBJ2-5; D remains ambiguous. Per the germline V gene, CDR1 is MGHDK and CDR2 is SYGVNS. CDR3 length: 15 amino acids. V was cut by 5 bases and J by 1 base, with 14 bases left in between. This CDR3 is CASSPITFLQETQYF. The CDR3 region has the DNA TGTGCCAGCAGTCCTATCACTTTCCTCCAAGAGACCCAGTACTTC.

There are a few counts of this clonotype. V usage is TRBV6-5 and J usage is TRBJ2-3, with 9 bases aligning to TRBD1. This CDR3 has 14 residues. V was pared by 5 bases and J by 7 bases, with 7 bases of the junction left unmatched. Per the germline V gene, CDR1 is MNHEY and CDR2 is SVGAGI. CDR3 in amino acids: CASSQPGQGNTQYF. DNA of the CDR3: TGTGCCAGCAGTCAACCGGGACAGGGAAATACGCAGTATTTT.

Concerning this clonotype itself: This sequence may be a read error, since a much larger clone differs from it by one base. The chain employs TRBV4-3 and TRBJ2-1, with 8 bases matching TRBD1. Trimming cost V 0 bases and J 13 bases; bases outside gene matches: 17. The CDR3 consists of 17 residues. Looked up from germline, CDR1 is LGHNA and CDR2 is YSLEER. The DNA for the CDR3 is TGCGCCAGCAGCCAAGATACGAGTTGGACAGGGCGAGAGACCCAGTTCTTC. It translates to CASSQDTSWTGRETQFF.

This chain connects TRBV24-1 to TRBJ2-1; D remains unclear. Deletions cut 4 bases from V and 11 bases from J, with 17 bases between. Germline CDR1 is KGHDR and CDR2 is SFDVKD. The CDR3 covers 14 residues. CDR3 region: CATSDPPIANQQFF. In DNA form, the CDR3 reads TGTGCCACCAGTGACCCTCCCATTGCTAATCAGCAGTTCTTC.

The chain carries TRBV7-2 and TRBJ2-7; 10 bases are shared with TRBD2. The CDR3 spans 15 residues. V lost 1 base to trimming and J lost 3 bases; unmatched junction nucleotides: 3. Germline-derived CDR1 and CDR2 are SGHTA and FQGNSA. The CDR3 sequence is CASSLEAGGGYEQYF. The CDR3 DNA reads as TGTGCCAGCAGCTTAGAAGCGGGAGGGGGCTACGAGCAGTACTTC. Based on the CDR3 plus reference TRBV7-2 and TRBJ2-7, the full variable domain is GAGVSQSPSNKVTEKGKDVELRCDPISGHTALYWYRQSLGQGLEFLIYFQGNSAPDKSGLPSDRFSAERTGGSVSTLTIQRTQQEDSAVYLCASSLEAGGGYEQYFGPGTRLTVT.

CDR3 loop: CASRGIAGSSYNEQFF. DNA of the CDR3: TGTGCCAGCAGGGGTATAGCGGGGAGCTCCTACAATGAGCAGTTCTTC. This chain links TRBV6-5 with TRBJ2-1; 8 positions agree with TRBD2. The V gene end was trimmed by 6 bases and the J gene end by 0 bases; junction bases not matched to a gene: 7. The CDR3 spans 16 residues. Per germline, CDR1 MNHEY and CDR2 SVGAGI.